This TCR beta chain was sequenced for a study of blood T cell repertoires in COVID-19. Membership in each cohort depended on participant-reported clinical history. Clones were sequenced by immunoSEQ multiplex PCR, and TCRdb holds only the in-frame ones, with some missing. The table lists roughly 340,000 clones, 80% to 90% of them singletons. Germline lookup yields CDR1 SNHLY and CDR2 FYNNEI. CDR3 length: 13 residues. V shed 1 base and J shed 3 bases, with 6 bases lying between them. The sample was PBMCs or T cells enriched from blood (not recorded which). The TCR sequence derives from a man aged 18 to 30 who had recovered from COVID-19. The chain links TRBV2 to TRBJ1-1; D not certain. The CDR3 here is CASSEGGYTEAFF. In nucleotides, the CDR3 is TGTGCCAGCAGTGAAGGAGGGTACACTGAAGCTTTCTTT.